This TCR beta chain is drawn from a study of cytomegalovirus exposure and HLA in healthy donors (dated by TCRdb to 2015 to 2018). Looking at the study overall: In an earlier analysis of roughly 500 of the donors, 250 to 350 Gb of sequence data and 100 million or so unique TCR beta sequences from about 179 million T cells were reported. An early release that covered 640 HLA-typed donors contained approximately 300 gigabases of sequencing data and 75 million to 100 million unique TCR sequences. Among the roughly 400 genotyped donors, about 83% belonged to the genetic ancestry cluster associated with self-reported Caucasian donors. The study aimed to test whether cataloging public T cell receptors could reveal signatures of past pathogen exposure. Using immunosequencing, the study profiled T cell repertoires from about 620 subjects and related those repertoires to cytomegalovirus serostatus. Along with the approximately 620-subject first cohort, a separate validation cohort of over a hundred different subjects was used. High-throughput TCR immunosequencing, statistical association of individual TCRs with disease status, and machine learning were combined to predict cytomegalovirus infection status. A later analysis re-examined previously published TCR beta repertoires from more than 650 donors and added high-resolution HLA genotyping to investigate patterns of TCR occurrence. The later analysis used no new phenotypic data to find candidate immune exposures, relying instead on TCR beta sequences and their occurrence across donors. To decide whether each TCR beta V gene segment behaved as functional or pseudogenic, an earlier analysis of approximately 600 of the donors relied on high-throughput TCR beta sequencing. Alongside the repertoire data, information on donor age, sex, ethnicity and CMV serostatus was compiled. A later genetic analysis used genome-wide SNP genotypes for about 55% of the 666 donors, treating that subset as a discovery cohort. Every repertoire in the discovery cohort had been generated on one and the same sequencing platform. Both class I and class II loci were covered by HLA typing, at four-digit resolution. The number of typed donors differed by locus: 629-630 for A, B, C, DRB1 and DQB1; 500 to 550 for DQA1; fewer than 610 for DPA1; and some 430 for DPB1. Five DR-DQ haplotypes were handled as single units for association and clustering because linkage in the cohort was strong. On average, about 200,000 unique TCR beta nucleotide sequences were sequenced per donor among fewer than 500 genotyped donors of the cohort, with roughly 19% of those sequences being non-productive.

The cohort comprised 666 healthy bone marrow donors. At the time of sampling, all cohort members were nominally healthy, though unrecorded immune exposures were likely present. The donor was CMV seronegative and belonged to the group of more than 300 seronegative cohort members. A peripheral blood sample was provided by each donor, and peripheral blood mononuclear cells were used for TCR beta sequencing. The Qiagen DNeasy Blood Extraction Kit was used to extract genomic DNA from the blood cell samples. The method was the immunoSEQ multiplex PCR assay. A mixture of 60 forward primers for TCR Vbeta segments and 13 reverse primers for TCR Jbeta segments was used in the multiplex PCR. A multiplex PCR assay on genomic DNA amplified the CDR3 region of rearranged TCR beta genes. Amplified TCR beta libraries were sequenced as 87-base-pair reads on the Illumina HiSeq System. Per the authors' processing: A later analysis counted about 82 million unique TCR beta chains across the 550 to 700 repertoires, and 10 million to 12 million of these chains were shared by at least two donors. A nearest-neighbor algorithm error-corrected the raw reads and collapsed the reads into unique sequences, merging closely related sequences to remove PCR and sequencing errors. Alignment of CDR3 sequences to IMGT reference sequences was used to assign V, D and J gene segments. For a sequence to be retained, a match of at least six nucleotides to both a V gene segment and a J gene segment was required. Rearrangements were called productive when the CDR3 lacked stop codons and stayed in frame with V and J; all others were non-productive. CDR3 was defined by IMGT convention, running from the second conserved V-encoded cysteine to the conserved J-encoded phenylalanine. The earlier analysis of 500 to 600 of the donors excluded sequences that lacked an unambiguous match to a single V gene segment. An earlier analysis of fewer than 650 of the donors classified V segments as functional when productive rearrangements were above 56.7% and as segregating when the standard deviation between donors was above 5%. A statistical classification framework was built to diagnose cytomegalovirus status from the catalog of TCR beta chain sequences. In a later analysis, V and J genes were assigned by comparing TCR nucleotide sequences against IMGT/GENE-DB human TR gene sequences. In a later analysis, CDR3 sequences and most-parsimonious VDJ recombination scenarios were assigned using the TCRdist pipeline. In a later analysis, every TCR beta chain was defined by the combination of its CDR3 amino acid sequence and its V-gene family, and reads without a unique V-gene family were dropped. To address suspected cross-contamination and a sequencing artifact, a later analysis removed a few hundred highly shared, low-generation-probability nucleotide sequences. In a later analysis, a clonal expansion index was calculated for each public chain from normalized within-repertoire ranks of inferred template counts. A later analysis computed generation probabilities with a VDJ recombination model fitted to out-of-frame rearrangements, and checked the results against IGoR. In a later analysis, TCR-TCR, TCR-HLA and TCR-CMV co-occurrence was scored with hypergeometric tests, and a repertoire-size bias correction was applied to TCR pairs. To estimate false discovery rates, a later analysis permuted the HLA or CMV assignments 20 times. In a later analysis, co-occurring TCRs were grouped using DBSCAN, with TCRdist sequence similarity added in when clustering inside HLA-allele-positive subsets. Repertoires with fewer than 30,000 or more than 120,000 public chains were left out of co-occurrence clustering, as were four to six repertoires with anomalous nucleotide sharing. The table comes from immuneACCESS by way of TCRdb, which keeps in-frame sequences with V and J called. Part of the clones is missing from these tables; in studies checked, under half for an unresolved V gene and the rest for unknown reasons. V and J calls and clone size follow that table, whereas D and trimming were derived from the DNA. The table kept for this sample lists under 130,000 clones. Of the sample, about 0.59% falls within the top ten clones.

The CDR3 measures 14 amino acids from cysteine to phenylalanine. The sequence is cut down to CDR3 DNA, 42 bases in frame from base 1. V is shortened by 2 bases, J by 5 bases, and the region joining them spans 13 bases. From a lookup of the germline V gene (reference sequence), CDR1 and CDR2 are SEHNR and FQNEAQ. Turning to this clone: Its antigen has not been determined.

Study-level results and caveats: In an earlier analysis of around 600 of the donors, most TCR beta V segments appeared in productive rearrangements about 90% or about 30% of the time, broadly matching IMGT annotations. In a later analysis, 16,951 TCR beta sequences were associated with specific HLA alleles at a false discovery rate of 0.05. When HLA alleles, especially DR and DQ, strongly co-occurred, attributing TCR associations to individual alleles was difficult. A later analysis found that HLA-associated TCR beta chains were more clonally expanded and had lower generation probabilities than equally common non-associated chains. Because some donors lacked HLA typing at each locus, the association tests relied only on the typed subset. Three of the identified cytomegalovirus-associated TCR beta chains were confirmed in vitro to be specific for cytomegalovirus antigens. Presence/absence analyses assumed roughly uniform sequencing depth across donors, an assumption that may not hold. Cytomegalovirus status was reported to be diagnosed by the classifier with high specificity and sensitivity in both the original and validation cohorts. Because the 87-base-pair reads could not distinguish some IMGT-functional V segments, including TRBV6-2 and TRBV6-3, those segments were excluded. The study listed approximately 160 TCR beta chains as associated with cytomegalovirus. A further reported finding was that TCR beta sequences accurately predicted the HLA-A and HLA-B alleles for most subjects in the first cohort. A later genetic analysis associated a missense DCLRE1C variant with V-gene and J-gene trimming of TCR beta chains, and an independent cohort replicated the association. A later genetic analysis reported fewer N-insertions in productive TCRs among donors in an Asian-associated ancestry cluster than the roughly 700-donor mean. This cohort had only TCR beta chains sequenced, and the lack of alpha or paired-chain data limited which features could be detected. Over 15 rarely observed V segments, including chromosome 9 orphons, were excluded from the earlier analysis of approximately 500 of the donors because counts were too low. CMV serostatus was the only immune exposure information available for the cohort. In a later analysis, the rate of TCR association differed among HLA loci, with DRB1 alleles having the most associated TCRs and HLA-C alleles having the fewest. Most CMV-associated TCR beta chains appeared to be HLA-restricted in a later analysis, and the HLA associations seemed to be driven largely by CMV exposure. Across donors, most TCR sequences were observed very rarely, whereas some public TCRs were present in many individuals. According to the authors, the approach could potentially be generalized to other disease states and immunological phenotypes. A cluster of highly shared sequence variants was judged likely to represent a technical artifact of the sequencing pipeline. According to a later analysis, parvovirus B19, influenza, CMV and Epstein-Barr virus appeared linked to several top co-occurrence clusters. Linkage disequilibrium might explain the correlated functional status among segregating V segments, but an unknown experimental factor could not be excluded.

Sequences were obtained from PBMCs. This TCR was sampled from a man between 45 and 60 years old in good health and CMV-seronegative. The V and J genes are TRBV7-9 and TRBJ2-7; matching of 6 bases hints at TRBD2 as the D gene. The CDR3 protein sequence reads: CASSLWQAGNEQYF. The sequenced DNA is TGTGCCAGCAGCTTATGGCAGGCGGGGAACGAGCAGTACTTC. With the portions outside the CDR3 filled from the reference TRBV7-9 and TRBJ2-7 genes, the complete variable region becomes DTGVSQNPRHKITKRGQNVTFRCDPISEHNRLYWYRQTLGQGPEFLTYFQNEAQLEKSRLLSDRFSAERPKGSFSTLEIQRTEQGDSAMYLCASSLWQAGNEQYFGPGTRLTVT.